Detailed here is one T cell receptor beta chain. These data originate in a study of T cell responses to AZD1222 COVID-19 vaccine. TCRdb keeps only in-frame clones here, not all; method: immunoSEQ multiplex PCR. Of 150,000 or so clones in the sample, 91% were seen once. The V gene's germline CDR1 is SGDLS and CDR2 YYNGEE. Trimming removed 4 bases from V and 6 bases from J, with 22 bases in between. This CDR3 is built from 16 residues. The V gene is TRBV9, the J gene TRBJ1-2; no clear D gene. The origin of this receptor is an adult in good health. Sequenced here: peripheral blood, sampled on day 0 of AZD1222 vaccination. The CDR3 here is CASSPEYQAGLNGYTF. The CDR3, as DNA: TGTGCCAGCAGCCCCGAATACCAGGCTGGCCTTAATGGCTACACCTTC.